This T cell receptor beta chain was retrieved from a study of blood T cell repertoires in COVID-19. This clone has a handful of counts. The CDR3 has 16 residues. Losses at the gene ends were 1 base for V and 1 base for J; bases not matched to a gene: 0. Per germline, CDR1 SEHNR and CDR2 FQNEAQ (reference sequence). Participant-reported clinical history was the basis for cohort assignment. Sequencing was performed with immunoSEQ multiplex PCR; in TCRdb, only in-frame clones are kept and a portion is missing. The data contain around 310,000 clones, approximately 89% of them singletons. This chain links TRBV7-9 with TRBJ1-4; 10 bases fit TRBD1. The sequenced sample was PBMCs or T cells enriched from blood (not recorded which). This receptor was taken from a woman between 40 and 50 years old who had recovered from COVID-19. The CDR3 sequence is CASSLGDRGTNEKLFF. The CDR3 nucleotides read TGTGCCAGCAGCTTAGGGGACAGGGGAACTAATGAAAAACTGTTTTTT.